Below, 20 T cell receptor beta chains from the same sample are listed, as sequenced in a study of response to subunit inactivated influenza vaccine. TCRdb used MiXCR to reprocess the RT-PCR reads, holding one entry per CDR3 protein. The sample lists fewer than 700,000 distinct CDR3 sequences; 13% were seen once. This sample comprised PBMCs from blood, obtained roughly 48 days after vaccination. These receptor sequences come from a man aged 45-60 years who received an inactivated influenza vaccine.

The gene calls are TRBV21-1 and TRBJ1-5; the D call TRBD1 from the table was never checked on the DNA. TRBV21-1 is an annotated pseudogene. The CDR3 spans 16 residues. CDR3 protein: CASSKLEGGSNQPQHF. CDR3 bases: TGTGCCAGCAGCAAACTGGAGGGGGGCAGCAATCAGCCCCAGCATTTT.

This chain connects TRBV29-1 to TRBJ2-5; the match to TRBD2 covers 10 bases. From germline, CDR1 is SQVTM and CDR2 ANQGSEA. CDR3 size: 16 residues. V was clipped by 2 bases and J by 2 bases; unmatched bases: 8. CDR3: CSVEMITSGIQETQYF. For the CDR3, the DNA is TGCAGCGTTGAAATGATTACTAGCGGGATACAAGAGACCCAGTACTTC.

This clonotype was counted at least ten times. This chain links TRBV4-2 with TRBJ2-7; TRBD2 matches 9 bases. The V gene's germline CDR1 is LGHNA and CDR2 YNFKEQ. This CDR3 contains 15 residues. V lost 1 base to trimming and J lost 1 base; unmatched junction nucleotides: 2. DNA of the CDR3: TGTGCCAGCAGCCAAGTGGCGGGAGGGTCCTACGAGCAGTACTTC. Translation: CASSQVAGGSYEQYF.

In this sample, this clonotype turned up many times. The rearrangement joins TRBV20-1 to TRBJ2-5, with 10 positions matching TRBD2. From germline, CDR1 is DFQATT and CDR2 SNEGSKA (reference sequence). The V and J ends lost 4 bases and 0 bases, in that order; junction bases with no gene match: 8. The CDR3 contains 16 residues. DNA of the CDR3: TGCAGTGCTACCCGGACTAGCGGAATGTACCAAGAGACCCAGTACTTC. Protein product: CSATRTSGMYQETQYF.

J is TRBJ2-2 and V is TRBV11-2, with 8 bases aligning to TRBD1. J lost 2 bases, V lost 4 bases, and 3 bases had no gene match. Per germline, CDR1 SGHAT and CDR2 FQNNGV. The CDR3 contains 15 residues. CDR3 nucleotides: TGTGCCAGCAGCTCAGACAGGGGAAACACCGGGGAGCTGTTTTTT. Amino acids: CASSSDRGNTGELFF.

The chain combines TRBV20-1 with TRBJ1-2; 7 bases are a match to TRBD1. This CDR3 is 13 amino acids long. V lost 5 bases to trimming and J lost 3 bases; unmatched junction nucleotides: 6. Germline loops: CDR1 DFQATT, CDR2 SNEGSKA (reference sequence). CDR3 bases: TGCAGTGCTTCTTTCACAGGGGACTATGGCTACACCTTC. This gives the protein CSASFTGDYGYTF.

This clonotype has ten or more counts. The CDR3 DNA sequence: TGTGCCAGCAGGTTGACAGGGATGGGCACTGAAGCTTTCTTT. Translation: CASRLTGMGTEAFF. V and J are TRBV12-3 or TRBV12-4 and TRBJ1-1; TRBD1 matches at 7 bases. The CDR3 length is 14 residues. The V segment lost 6 bases and the J segment 4 bases; nucleotides outside the gene matches: 8.

The rearrangement uses TRBV29-1 and TRBJ2-2; 9 bases fit TRBD1. CDR3 size: 13 residues. Germline-derived CDR1 and CDR2 are SQVTM and ANQGSEA. The ends lost 7 bases at V and 3 bases at J; junction bases unmatched: 3. CDR3 protein: CSGRDRDTGELFF. As DNA, the CDR3 is TGCAGCGGCCGGGACAGGGACACCGGGGAGCTGTTTTTT.

In this sample, this clonotype turned up a few times. The chain carries TRBV7-2 and TRBJ2-7; TRBD2 agrees at 7 bases. After removal of 5 bases from V and 3 bases from J, the junction contained 10 bases not matched to a gene. This CDR3 comprises 15 residues. Germline values: CDR1 SGHTA, CDR2 FQGNSA. The CDR3 is CASSLLAGLSYEQYF. Here the CDR3 DNA reads TGTGCCAGCAGCCTCTTAGCGGGTCTTAGCTACGAGCAGTACTTC.

The V gene is TRBV7-9, the J gene TRBJ2-2, with D perhaps TRBD2 (5 bases). Germline V gene sequence: CDR1 SEHNR, CDR2 FQNEAQ (reference sequence). V lost 5 bases, J lost 2 bases, and 18 bases lay in between. The CDR3 extends over 17 amino acids. The CDR3 nucleotides are TGTGCCAGCAGCGTCGGCACGACGGAGGCTAACACCGGGGAGCTGTTTTTT. This encodes CASSVGTTEANTGELFF. The whole variable domain, filled in from reference TRBV7-9 and TRBJ2-2, reads DTGVSQNPRHKITKRGQNVTFRCDPISEHNRLYWYRQTLGQGPEFLTYFQNEAQLEKSRLLSDRFSAERPKGSFSTLEIQRTEQGDSAMYLCASSVGTTEANTGELFFGEGSRLTVL.

At least ten counts were recorded for this clonotype. V gene TRBV20-1 combines with J gene TRBJ2-5; D unclear. Looked up from germline, CDR1 is DFQATT and CDR2 is SNEGSKA (reference sequence). V was pared by 0 bases and J by 9 bases, with 14 bases between. The CDR3 is 13 residues long. CDR3 nucleotides: TGCAGTGCTAGAGATCCGTACAGTCAGGCCCAGTACTTC. This sequence encodes CSARDPYSQAQYF.

V is TRBV7-3 and J is TRBJ2-5; 9 positions agree with TRBD1. V lost 3 bases, J lost 4 bases, and 12 bases stayed unmatched. This CDR3 has 17 residues. The germline gives CDR1 SGHTA, CDR2 FQGTGA. The CDR3 reads CASSLRRGWDRVETQYF. The CDR3 nucleotides are TGTGCCAGCAGCTTGCGTCGGGGCTGGGACAGGGTAGAGACCCAGTACTTC. The variable domain in full, completed from reference TRBV7-3 and TRBJ2-5, reads GAGVSQTPSNKVTEKGKYVELRCDPISGHTALYWYRQSLGQGPEFLIYFQGTGAADDSGLPNDRFFAVRPEGSVSTLKIQRTERGDSAVYLCASSLRRGWDRVETQYFGPGTRLLVL.

The chain has TRBV7-9 and TRBJ2-1; 8 bases fit TRBD2. This CDR3 contains 15 residues. CDR1 SEHNR and CDR2 FQNEAQ come from the germline V gene (reference sequence). After removal of 1 base from V and 3 bases from J, the junction contained 2 bases not matched to a gene. The CDR3 bases are TGTGCCAGCAGCTTAGGGACTAGCTTCTACAATGAGCAGTTCTTC. Protein sequence: CASSLGTSFYNEQFF. Combining the CDR3 with reference TRBV7-9 and TRBJ2-1 gives the whole variable domain DTGVSQNPRHKITKRGQNVTFRCDPISEHNRLYWYRQTLGQGPEFLTYFQNEAQLEKSRLLSDRFSAERPKGSFSTLEIQRTEQGDSAMYLCASSLGTSFYNEQFFGPGTRLTVL.

The genes are TRBV18 and TRBJ2-7; D is possibly TRBD1 or TRBD2 (5 bases each). From germline, CDR1 is KGHSH and CDR2 LQKENI. This CDR3 has 17 amino acids. V was shortened by 3 bases and J by 4 bases, with 22 bases between the two germline ends. CDR3 DNA sequence: TGTGCCAGCTCACCTCTGGGGGTCGGCCCAGATGGGTACGAGCAGTACTTC. It encodes CASSPLGVGPDGYEQYF. Drawing the rest from reference TRBV18 and TRBJ2-7, the complete variable domain is NAGVMQNPRHLVRRRGQEARLRCSPMKGHSHVYWYRQLPEEGLKFMVYLQKENIIDESGMPKERFSAEFPKEGPSILRIQQVVRGDSAAYFCASSPLGVGPDGYEQYFGPGTRLTVT.

V is TRBV20-1 and J is TRBJ2-3; 9 nucleotides agree with TRBD2. Germline CDR1 DFQATT, CDR2 SNEGSKA (reference sequence). V shed 4 bases and J 5 bases; nucleotides not matched to a gene: 13. The CDR3 sequence is 16 residues long. The CDR3, as DNA: TGCAGTGCTAATTCAATTCGACTAGCGGTGCAAGATACGCAGTATTTT. Residues: CSANSIRLAVQDTQYF.

J is TRBJ2-2 and V is TRBV10-3; no clear D gene. The CDR3 extends over 15 amino acids. The V end was cut by 0 bases, the J end by 2 bases, with 7 bases between. CDR1 is ENHRY, CDR2 SYGVKD, per germline. The CDR3 is CAISESSVNTGELFF. Here the CDR3 DNA reads TGTGCCATCAGTGAGTCATCCGTCAACACCGGGGAGCTGTTTTTT.

Ten or more counts support this clonotype. The V call is TRBV12-3 or TRBV12-4, the J call TRBJ2-1; D is perhaps TRBD1 (6 bases). The V end was cut by 6 bases, the J end by 12 bases, with 18 bases between. This CDR3 region has 13 residues. In DNA, the CDR3 is TGTGCCAGCAGATCCCAAAACAGGGTCGGGCAGTTCTTC. Its protein product is CASRSQNRVGQFF.

The sample holds many counts of this clonotype. This chain connects TRBV21-1 to TRBJ2-1. TRBV21-1 is a documented pseudogene. This CDR3 has 11 amino acids. This CDR3 reads CASSKSDEQFF. For the CDR3, the DNA is TGTGCCAGCAGCAAAAGCGATGAGCAGTTCTTC.

The rearrangement links TRBV3-1 to TRBJ2-7; no reliable D call. Per germline, CDR1 LGHDT and CDR2 YNNKEL (reference sequence). This CDR3 has 13 amino acids. The V end was cut by 3 bases, the J end by 7 bases, with 13 bases between. CDR3 bases: TGTGCCAGCAGCCACCTCCAGACTTCGGAGCAGTACTTC. Protein product: CASSHLQTSEQYF.

The chain is built from TRBV7-2 and TRBJ2-1, with TRBD2 matching 7 bases. The CDR3 contains 15 residues. V dropped 1 base and J dropped 7; count of bases not matched to a gene: 7. Germline V gene data show CDR1 as SGHTA and CDR2 as FQGNSA. The DNA for the CDR3 is TGTGCCAGCAGCTTAGTGGCAGCGGGGTTGAATGAGCAGTTCTTC. Encoded protein: CASSLVAAGLNEQFF. Based on the CDR3 plus reference TRBV7-2 and TRBJ2-1, the full variable domain is GAGVSQSPSNKVTEKGKDVELRCDPISGHTALYWYRQSLGQGLEFLIYFQGNSAPDKSGLPSDRFSAERTGGSVSTLTIQRTQQEDSAVYLCASSLVAAGLNEQFFGPGTRLTVL.